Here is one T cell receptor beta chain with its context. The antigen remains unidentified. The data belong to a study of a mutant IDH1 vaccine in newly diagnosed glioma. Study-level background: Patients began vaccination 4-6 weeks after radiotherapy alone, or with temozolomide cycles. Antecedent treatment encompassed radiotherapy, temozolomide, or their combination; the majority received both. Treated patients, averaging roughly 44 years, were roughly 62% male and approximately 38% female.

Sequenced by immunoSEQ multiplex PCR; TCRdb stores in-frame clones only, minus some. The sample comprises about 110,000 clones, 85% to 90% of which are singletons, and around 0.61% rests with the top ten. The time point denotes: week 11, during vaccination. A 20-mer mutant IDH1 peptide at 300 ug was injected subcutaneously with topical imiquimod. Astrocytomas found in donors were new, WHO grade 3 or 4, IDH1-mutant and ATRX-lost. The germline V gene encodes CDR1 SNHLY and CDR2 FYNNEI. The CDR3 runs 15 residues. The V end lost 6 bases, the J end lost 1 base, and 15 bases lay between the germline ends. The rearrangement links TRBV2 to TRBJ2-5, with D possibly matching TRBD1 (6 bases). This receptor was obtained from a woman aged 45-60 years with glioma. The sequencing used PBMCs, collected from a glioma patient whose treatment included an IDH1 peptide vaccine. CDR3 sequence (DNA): TGTGCCAGCAGGGATGTTTCAGGGGCCCAAGAGACCCAGTACTTC. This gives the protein CASRDVSGAQETQYF. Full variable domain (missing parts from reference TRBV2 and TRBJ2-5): EPEVTQTPSHQVTQMGQEVILRCVPISNHLYFYWYRQILGQKVEFLVSFYNNEISEKSEIFDDQFSVERPDGSNFTLKIRSTKLEDSAMYFCASRDVSGAQETQYFGPGTRLLVL.